This passage covers 13 T cell receptor beta chains from one sample sequenced in a study of T cells in Graves' hyperthyroidism and ophthalmopathy (dated by TCRdb to between 2018 and 2020). Receptors were amplified or captured by multiplex PCR. The instrument given in TCRdb is Illumina HiSeq 2000. Amplification of TCR beta CDR3 regions was carried out from RNA transcripts. The TCR CDR3 was subjected to a first round of RT-PCR using the HTBI primer set and the Qiagen OneStep RT-PCR kit. TCRdb trimmed the raw reads at Q25, called clones with MiXCR and kept productive beta chains. For every CDR3 protein sequence, its rows merge into one entry that carries the most common genes and DNA. A total of 600,000 to 650,000 distinct CDR3 sequences appear in this sample, around 20% of them only once. Together, the top ten hold 34% of the sample. Material for sequencing was blood. These receptors were collected from a man in his thirties or forties with Graves' ophthalmopathy.

In this sample, this clonotype turned up many times. The chain combines TRBV2 with TRBJ2-3, with a tentative D call TRBD2 (5 bases). The CDR3 extends over 14 amino acids. Trimming pared 6 bases from V and 6 bases from J, leaving 16 bases between. Germline V gene sequence: CDR1 SNHLY, CDR2 FYNNEI. The chain's CDR3 is CASRSFLEVDTQYF. CDR3 DNA: TGTGCCAGCAGGTCCTTTTTGGAGGTTGATACGCAGTATTTT.

The sample holds a few counts of this clonotype. This rearrangement joins TRBV20-1 to TRBJ1-2; no firm D call. V lost 0 bases and J lost 8, with 10 bases in between. CDR1 is DFQATT and CDR2 is SNEGSKA in the germline V gene (reference sequence). There are 12 residues in the CDR3. Here the CDR3 DNA reads TGCAGTGCTAGAGAACAAGGCAACGGCTACACCTTC. As protein: CSAREQGNGYTF.

CDR3 sequence reads: CASSYTGWRGNTEAFF. Here the CDR3 DNA reads TGTGCCAGCAGTTACACAGGGTGGAGGGGGAACACTGAAGCTTTCTTT. This sequence joins TRBV6-5 and TRBJ1-1; a weak D match, TRBD1 (6 bases). The V and J ends lost 2 bases and 1 base respectively, with 14 bases between them. Germline CDR1 is MNHEY and CDR2 is SVGAGI. The CDR3 length is 16 residues.

This clonotype was counted between two and nine times. The rearrangement links TRBV2 to TRBJ2-1, with 7 positions matching TRBD2. CDR3 length: 14 amino acids. Losses at the gene ends were 7 bases for V and 3 bases for J; bases not matched to a gene: 6. The V gene's germline CDR1 is SNHLY and CDR2 FYNNEI. CDR3 in amino acids: CASTTWGGYNEQFF. CDR3 sequence (DNA): TGTGCCAGCACCACTTGGGGGGGCTACAATGAGCAGTTCTTC.

This sequence joins TRBV20-1 and TRBJ2-5; 11 bases line up with TRBD1. The CDR3 is made up of 14 amino acids. Per the germline V gene, CDR1 is DFQATT and CDR2 is SNEGSKA (reference sequence). With V trimmed by 4 bases and J by 4 bases, 5 bases remained unmatched. In DNA, the CDR3 is TGCAGTGCTAAACGGACAGGGGGCTTAGAGACCCAGTACTTC. Protein: CSAKRTGGLETQYF.

This clonotype was counted many times. The rearrangement links TRBV11-2 to TRBJ1-1, with unresolved D. The length of the CDR3 is 15 residues. Germline V CDR1 and CDR2: SGHAT, FQNNGV. The V gene lost 1 base and the J gene lost 4 bases, with 13 bases spanning the gap. DNA for the CDR3: TGTGCCAGCAGCTTAGGCAGTAGGATCTTCACTGAAGCTTTCTTT. Translation gives CASSLGSRIFTEAFF. The variable domain in full, with the rest retrieved from reference TRBV11-2 and TRBJ1-1, is EAGVAQSPRYKIIEKRQSVAFWCNPISGHATLYWYQQILGQGPKLLIQFQNNGVVDDSQLPKDRFSAERLKGVDSTLKIQPAKLEDSAVYLCASSLGSRIFTEAFFGQGTRLTVV.

The chain carries TRBV6-2 or TRBV6-3 and TRBJ2-2, with a tentative D call TRBD2 (6 bases). Germline V CDR1 and CDR2: MNHEY, SVGEGT. CDR3 length: 14 residues. The germline V and J ends were trimmed by 6 bases and 1 base, with 9 bases remaining between them. CDR3 in DNA: TGTGCCAGCAGCCGGGACTGGAACACCGGGGAGCTGTTTTTT. Translating it yields CASSRDWNTGELFF.

The chain recombines TRBV6-5 with TRBJ2-1; 10 bases map to TRBD1. The V and J ends lost 2 bases and 5 bases, in that order; junction bases with no gene match: 9. The CDR3 consists of 17 residues. The germline gives CDR1 MNHEY, CDR2 SVGAGI. The CDR3 spells CASSYLSYGTGDNEQFF. For the CDR3, the DNA is TGTGCCAGCAGTTACCTCTCCTATGGGACAGGGGACAATGAGCAGTTCTTC.

In its sample, this clonotype was seen many times. J is TRBJ2-2 and V is TRBV6-1; TRBD1 might be the D (6 bases). This CDR3 region has 18 residues. The germline V gene encodes CDR1 MNHNS and CDR2 SASEGT. The V end was cut by 4 bases, the J end by 2 bases, with 20 bases between. CDR3 bases: TGTGCCAGCAGTGTAGCATTGGGGGCTTGGGAAAACACCGGGGAGCTGTTTTTT. Amino acid sequence: CASSVALGAWENTGELFF.

There are a few counts of this clonotype. The chain combines TRBV30 with TRBJ2-2; TRBD2 matches 10 bases. Germline trimming cut 3 bases from V and 4 bases from J; bases unmatched to any gene: 2. The CDR3 is made up of 14 amino acids. Germline V gene lookup returns CDR1 GTSNPN and CDR2 SVGIG (reference sequence). The chain's CDR3 is CAWSSGRVTGELFF. In nucleotides, the CDR3 is TGTGCCTGGAGCAGCGGGAGGGTCACCGGGGAGCTGTTTTTT.

This clonotype came up a few times. This chain uses TRBV6-1 with TRBJ1-2, with D perhaps matching TRBD1 (5 bases). The V and J ends lost 5 bases and 2 bases respectively, with 18 bases between them. Looked up from germline, CDR1 is MNHNS and CDR2 is SASEGT. The length of the CDR3 is 16 residues. CDR3 in amino acids: CASSSTGRGRNYGYTF. The CDR3 DNA follows: TGTGCCAGCAGTTCCACGGGACGGGGCCGAAACTATGGCTACACCTTC.

This clonotype was detected only a few times. The chain couples TRBV9 to TRBJ2-1; 8 nucleotides agree with TRBD1. The CDR3 sequence is 15 residues long. Germline loops: CDR1 SGDLS, CDR2 YYNGEE. The trim removed 2 bases at V and 1 base at J, leaving 2 bases unmatched. Here the CDR3 DNA reads TGTGCCAGCAGCGTCACAGGGGGATCCTACAATGAGCAGTTCTTC. Residues: CASSVTGGSYNEQFF. Full variable domain (rest looked up from reference TRBV9 and TRBJ2-1): DSGVTQTPKHLITATGQRVTLRCSPRSGDLSVYWYQQSLDQGLQFLIQYYNGEERAKGNILERFSAQQFPDLHSELNLSSLELGDSALYFCASSVTGGSYNEQFFGPGTRLTVL.

The gene calls are TRBV29-1 and TRBJ1-1; possibly TRBD1 for D (5 bases). The germline V and J ends were trimmed by 6 bases and 2 bases, with 13 bases remaining between them. This CDR3 has 13 residues. The germline CDR1 and CDR2 sequences are SQVTM and ANQGSEA. CDR3 bases: TGCAGCGTCCTAAAGCGGGACAACACTGAAGCTTTCTTT. Its translation: CSVLKRDNTEAFF.